This T cell receptor beta chain was recorded in a study of T cell repertoires in aging, cancer and after chemotherapy (dated by TCRdb to about 2019). Turning to the overall study: Donors spanned six age groups from 30 or younger to 70 or older, with at least three individuals per group. The study profiled peripheral blood TCR beta repertoires from healthy donors and cancer patients to examine immunoaging and T cell reconstitution after chemotherapy. The full dataset contained roughly 8.8 million TCR reads. Alongside some 96 healthy donors serving as a reference group, the cohort included approximately 220 cancer patients, of whom roughly 92 had hematological cancers and more than 110 had solid cancers. Paired pre- and post-chemotherapy samples in the hematological group came from chronic lymphocytic leukemia patients treated with fludarabine- or bendamustine-based regimens. What the authors observed across the whole study: The authors noted that the repertoire data do not allow conclusions about immunological memory after chemotherapy. Lymphoid organ infiltration was present in the hematological cancer patients, and this infiltration may itself impair thymic emigration or the expansion of peripheral T cells. Compared with age-matched healthy donors, untreated patients with either hematological or solid cancers had significantly lower TCR diversity in the blood along with higher clonality. An increase in median generation probability over the chemotherapy interval was observed in both cancer cohorts, suggesting that the repertoire was reconstituted through rebound thymic output. In healthy donors, the drop in TCR diversity with age came mainly from a loss of richness, whereas in cancer patients a loss of evenness also played a part.

Rearranged TRB sequences spanning V, D and J segments were amplified by multiplex touch-down PCR using a mixed TRB-A/B primer pool. Illumina adapters and sample indices were added to the amplicons in two consecutive PCR reactions performed with Phusion HS II polymerase. The amplicons were purified from gel with the NucleoSpin Gel and PCR Clean-up kit and then assessed with Qubit and an Agilent 2100 Bioanalyzer. Sequencing of the libraries was done on an Illumina MiSeq with paired-end, single-indexed 600-cycle runs. The paper's processing steps were these. TRB sequences were processed with MiXCR versions 2.12 and 3.0.5. A clone was defined as each unique CDR3 nucleotide sequence, and only productive sequences supported by at least two reads were kept. The repertoire metrics were Shannon diversity, evenness, clonality (calculated as one minus evenness), and diversity profiles parameterized by alpha from 0 to 5. Generation probabilities of clones in paired pre- and post-chemotherapy samples were computed with the IGoR algorithm. Using fastp trimming at Q25 and MiXCR clonotype assembly, TCRdb reanalyzed the public sequencing data and kept in-frame beta chains. CDR3 protein duplicates are merged, each entry listing the most common genes and DNA. In this record, the V and J calls reflect TCRdb's handling and not the investigators' own analysis. The sample table holds 6,000 to 8,000 distinct CDR3 sequences, of which over 20% were seen once. The ten largest clones represent roughly 2.7% of the sample.

A word on this clonotype: This clone's antigen is unknown. Nothing much larger sits one base from this clone, and base qualities are not available.

Instead of sorted cells or RNA, genomic DNA extracted from peripheral blood served as the source for amplifying TCR beta rearrangements. Sample: blood. This clonotype was sampled from a human donor with a blood cancer.

CDR3 reads: CASTLGGGSAGNTIYF. The nucleotides read TGTGCCAGCACCCTGGGGGGGGGCTCGGCTGGAAACACCATATATTTT. This sequence uses TRBV21-1 and TRBJ1-3; the DNA was not used to check the table's D call, TRBD1. TRBV21-1 constitutes a pseudogene. Measured from the cysteine to the phenylalanine, the CDR3 is 16 residues long. CDR3 DNA only is kept here, 48 bases in frame from base 1.